Below, 18 T cell receptor beta chains from the same sample are listed, as sequenced in a study of technical replicates of blood from several donors. Assay: immunoSEQ multiplex PCR; the TCRdb copy retains only in-frame clones and omits some. The table records tens of thousands of clones, around 96% of them present only once. The sequenced sample consisted of T cells isolated from PBMCs. Every receptor here comes from a human donor in good health.

The V and J genes are TRBV14 and TRBJ1-1, with TRBD1 matching 7 bases. The germline V gene has CDR1 SGHDN and CDR2 FVKESK. The ends lost 8 bases at V and 6 bases at J; junction bases unmatched: 12. The CDR3 runs 14 residues. The CDR3 here is CASVLGGAASEAFF. In DNA, the CDR3 is TGTGCCAGCGTCTTAGGGGGCGCAGCTTCTGAAGCTTTCTTT.

The chain couples TRBV5-1 to TRBJ2-3, with TRBD1 as a possible D gene (6 bases). V was pared by 2 bases and J by 1 base, with 8 bases between. Per germline, CDR1 SGHRS and CDR2 YFSETQ. The CDR3 loop spans 14 amino acids. The CDR3 DNA is TGCGCCAGCAGCTTAAGACAGGGCACAGATACGCAGTATTTT. Protein product: CASSLRQGTDTQYF.

The chain is built from TRBV7-2 and TRBJ2-7, with 9 bases that match TRBD1. The V gene end was trimmed by 5 bases and the J gene end by 6 bases; junction bases not matched to a gene: 11. CDR1 and CDR2 from the germline V gene are SGHTA and FQGNSA. There are 15 residues in the CDR3. The CDR3 spells CASSPGQGKGSEQYF. CDR3 DNA sequence: TGTGCCAGCAGCCCGGGACAGGGTAAGGGTTCCGAGCAGTACTTC.

The chain recombines TRBV11-2 with TRBJ2-5; possibly TRBD1 for D (5 bases). V gave up 4 bases and J gave up 0 bases, with 15 bases separating them. The CDR3 is made up of 16 amino acids. Looked up from germline, CDR1 is SGHAT and CDR2 is FQNNGV. Written as DNA, the CDR3 is TGTGCCAGCAGCTCTCCCCTCAGCAGGGACCAAGAGACCCAGTACTTC. Translated: CASSSPLSRDQETQYF. Using reference TRBV11-2 and TRBJ2-5 for the parts outside the CDR3, the full variable domain is EAGVAQSPRYKIIEKRQSVAFWCNPISGHATLYWYQQILGQGPKLLIQFQNNGVVDDSQLPKDRFSAERLKGVDSTLKIQPAKLEDSAVYLCASSSPLSRDQETQYFGPGTRLLVL.

The rearrangement links TRBV2 to TRBJ2-7; D ambiguous. V was trimmed by 4 bases and J by 6 bases, leaving 10 bases between them. Germline V gives CDR1 SNHLY, CDR2 FYNNEI. The CDR3 contains 12 residues. This CDR3 reads CASSGSLREQYF. In DNA, the CDR3 is TGTGCCAGCAGTGGTAGTCTCCGCGAGCAGTACTTC.

The chain has TRBV6-6 and TRBJ2-2; 7 bases align to TRBD2. Germline-derived CDR1 and CDR2 are MNHNY and SVGAGI (reference sequence). The CDR3 spans 15 residues. Trimming removed 2 bases from V and 7 bases from J; junction bases left unmatched: 7. The CDR3 DNA is TGTGCCAGCAGTTACCGGGGGGTCCTGGGCGGGGAGCTGTTTTTT. This gives the protein CASSYRGVLGGELFF.

This clone was counted only a few times. The chain combines TRBV11-3 with TRBJ2-1; 7 nucleotides match TRBD2. Per germline, CDR1 SGHNT and CDR2 YENEEA. J gave up 2 bases and V 5 bases, and 6 bases lay outside the gene matches. The CDR3 runs to 15 residues. The CDR3 nucleotides are TGTGCCAGCAGCCGTTCGGGAGGTACCTACAATGAGCAGTTCTTC. Its translation: CASSRSGGTYNEQFF.

This chain joins TRBV9 and TRBJ1-2, with a possible D match to TRBD1 (5 bases). CDR1 and CDR2 (germline): SGDLS, YYNGEE. This CDR3 contains 14 residues. Trimming took 3 bases from V and 6 from J, leaving 15 bases between them. The CDR3 DNA is TGTGCCAGCAGCGGCGGGGCTTATGGGAATGGCTACACCTTC. This sequence encodes CASSGGAYGNGYTF.

The V and J genes are TRBV13 and TRBJ1-4; TRBD1 agrees at 9 bases. There are 15 residues in the CDR3. Germline V gene data show CDR1 as PRHDT and CDR2 as FYEKMQ (reference sequence). V gave up 2 bases and J gave up 2 bases; unmatched junction bases: 0. CDR3 nucleotide sequence: TGTGCCAGCAGCTTAACAGGGGGCACTAATGAAAAACTGTTTTTT. Amino acid sequence: CASSLTGGTNEKLFF.

This sequence joins TRBV7-2 and TRBJ1-1, with a possible D match to TRBD1 (6 bases). Looked up from germline, CDR1 is SGHTA and CDR2 is FQGNSA. The CDR3 runs 15 residues. The V gene lost 4 bases and the J gene lost 4 bases, with 16 bases spanning the gap. CDR3 nucleotide sequence: TGTGCCAGCAGCTCTGGGGGGGGGCCTGTCACTGAAGCTTTCTTT. The encoded protein is CASSSGGGPVTEAFF.

The V call is TRBV13, the J call TRBJ1-5, with 9 bases aligning to TRBD1. Trimming took 0 bases from V and 4 from J; bases not matched to a gene: 10. The CDR3 length is 18 residues. CDR1 is PRHDT, CDR2 FYEKMQ, per germline (reference sequence). The CDR3 coding sequence is TGTGCCAGCAGCTTAGGCGGCGTAGGGGACAGGGCAAATCAGCCCCAGCATTTT. It encodes CASSLGGVGDRANQPQHF.

The chain combines TRBV2 with TRBJ1-6; a weak D match, TRBD1 (5 bases). The CDR3 runs to 15 residues. The germline V and J ends were trimmed by 6 bases and 0 bases, with 9 bases remaining between them. The V gene's germline CDR1 is SNHLY and CDR2 FYNNEI. The CDR3 sequence: CASRTESSYNSPLHF. CDR3 sequence (DNA): TGTGCCAGCAGGACAGAGAGCTCCTATAATTCACCCCTCCACTTT.

The chain uses TRBV7-6 and TRBJ2-5; TRBD2 matches 9 bases. V shed 4 bases and J 5 bases; nucleotides not matched to a gene: 8. The CDR3 spans 15 residues. The germline V gene has CDR1 SGHVS and CDR2 FNYEAQ. In nucleotides, the CDR3 is TGTGCCAGCAGCTCCCCTGCGGGGGGGCTGGAGACCCAGTACTTC. Residues: CASSSPAGGLETQYF.

The V and J genes are TRBV5-4 and TRBJ1-2; 7 nucleotides line up with TRBD1. The V gene end was trimmed by 5 bases and the J gene end by 4 bases; junction bases not matched to a gene: 14. This CDR3 spans 16 amino acids. Germline V gene data show CDR1 as SGHNT and CDR2 as YYREEE (reference sequence). This chain's CDR3 is CASRLMSEGASYGYTF. In nucleotides, the CDR3 is TGTGCCAGCAGGCTAATGTCAGAGGGGGCCAGCTATGGCTACACCTTC.

The chain links TRBV13 to TRBJ2-1; 12 bases line up with TRBD2. This CDR3 is 17 amino acids long. J was trimmed by 6 bases and V by 5 bases; bases with no gene match: 11. Per the germline V gene, CDR1 is PRHDT and CDR2 is FYEKMQ (reference sequence). CDR3 DNA: TGTGCCAGCAGCCCACCTAGCGGGAGGGCCTTCGGCAATGAGCAGTTCTTC. As protein: CASSPPSGRAFGNEQFF.

The chain links TRBV5-1 to TRBJ1-3; D unclear. CDR3 length: 15 amino acids. V lost 0 bases, J lost 0 bases, and 7 bases lay in between. Germline-derived CDR1 and CDR2 are SGHRS and YFSETQ. The CDR3 region has the DNA TGCGCCAGCAGCTTGGTGGCAAACTCTGGAAACACCATATATTTT. Its translation is CASSLVANSGNTIYF.

In its sample, this clone was seen once. This sequence joins TRBV6-6 and TRBJ2-7; D may be TRBD2 (6 bases). The germline CDR1 and CDR2 sequences are MNHNY and SVGAGI (reference sequence). V lost 2 bases, J lost 3 bases, and 17 bases lay in between. The CDR3 is 16 amino acids. The DNA for the CDR3 is TGTGCCAGCAGTTACAACAAACAGCGGGTGAACTACGAGCAGTACTTC. Translating gives CASSYNKQRVNYEQYF.

This rearrangement joins TRBV4-1 to TRBJ1-1; 9 bases fit TRBD1. CDR3 size: 17 residues. Germline trimming cut 2 bases from V and 1 base from J; bases unmatched to any gene: 8. Germline V gene data show CDR1 as MGHRA and CDR2 as YSYEKL. The CDR3 DNA follows: TGCGCCAGCAGCCAACTGGGAATGGGACAGGGGAACACTGAAGCTTTCTTT. Translation: CASSQLGMGQGNTEAFF.